Listed below are T cell receptor beta chains from one sample, sequenced in a study of PD-L1 blockade in urothelial cancer. The assay was immunoSEQ multiplex PCR, and TCRdb's table has in-frame clones only and misses some. The data contain about 52,000 clones, approximately 77% of them singletons. This sample comprised PBMCs, obtained around atezolizumab (anti-PD-L1) treatment. The receptor source for this set is a man in his 70s with urothelial cancer. Both conserved end residues are part of each CDR3. A D gene is named only where the DNA matches it firmly. Only part of the rows carry a size: once, few, many, or a class if the clone is expanded.

clone_size	j_call	v_call	cdr3_length	d_call	cdr3_nt	cdr3_aa
NA	TRBJ2-1	TRBV5-6	13	NA	TGTGCCAGCAGCCCTAACAGGGTACACGAGCAGTTCTTC	CASSPNRVHEQFF
NA	TRBJ2-7	TRBV30	12	TRBD2	TGTGCCTGGAGTAGCGGGAGGTACGAGCAGTACTTC	CAWSSGRYEQYF
NA	TRBJ2-7	TRBV18	13	TRBD1	TGTGCCAGCTCACCAGACAGGGGCCTCGAGCAGTACTTC	CASSPDRGLEQYF
few	TRBJ1-1	TRBV12-5	16	NA	TGTGCTAGTGGTTCGGGGAGGAGCAATGGCGGCACTGAAGCTTTCTTT	CASGSGRSNGGTEAFF
NA	TRBJ2-2	TRBV6-1	13	TRBD1	TGTGCCAGCAGTGGAATGGACAGGGGGTACCTGTTTTTT	CASSGMDRGYLFF
once	TRBJ2-5	TRBV18	17	TRBD2	TGTGCCAGCTCACCCGGGCTAGCGGGACGGGGAAAGGAGACCCAGTACTTC	CASSPGLAGRGKETQYF
NA	TRBJ2-1	TRBV18	13	NA	TGTGCCAGCTCACGGGAGCCTTACAATGAGCAGTTCTTC	CASSREPYNEQFF
NA	TRBJ2-5	TRBV7-2	15	NA	TGTGCCAGCAGCTTGGCAGGGTCAATTGGAGAGACCCAGTACTTC	CASSLAGSIGETQYF
NA	TRBJ2-3	TRBV7-2	16	TRBD2	TGTGCCAGCAGCTTAGCGTCCGGGTTAGCGGGAGGGAACAGGTATTTT	CASSLASGLAGGNRYF
once	TRBJ1-1	TRBV4-3	14	NA	TGCGCCAGCAGCCAAGGACTGACGAACACTGAAGCTTTCTTT	CASSQGLTNTEAFF
NA	TRBJ2-7	TRBV29-1	14	NA	TGCAGCGTTTTATTGGTGGCAAGAGGGTACGAGCAGTACTTC	CSVLLVARGYEQYF
few	TRBJ1-2	TRBV19	12	NA	TGTGCCACCACGCCGAGGTCTGGTGGCTACACCTTC	CATTPRSGGYTF
NA	TRBJ2-5	TRBV19	14	TRBD1	TGTGCCAGTAGTATGACAGGGGGGCCGGAGACCCAGTACTTC	CASSMTGGPETQYF
few	TRBJ1-6	TRBV11-2	16	NA	TGTGCCAGCAGCGTGCAGGGTGCCGCTTATAATTCACCCCTCCACTTT	CASSVQGAAYNSPLHF
NA	TRBJ2-2	TRBV11-1	16	TRBD2	TGTGCCAGCAGCTTCCGACTAGCTGGAAACACCGGGGAGCTGTTTTTT	CASSFRLAGNTGELFF
NA	TRBJ1-2	TRBV14	14	TRBD1	TGTGCCAGCAGCCAAGACAGGGGGCACTATGGCTACACCTTC	CASSQDRGHYGYTF